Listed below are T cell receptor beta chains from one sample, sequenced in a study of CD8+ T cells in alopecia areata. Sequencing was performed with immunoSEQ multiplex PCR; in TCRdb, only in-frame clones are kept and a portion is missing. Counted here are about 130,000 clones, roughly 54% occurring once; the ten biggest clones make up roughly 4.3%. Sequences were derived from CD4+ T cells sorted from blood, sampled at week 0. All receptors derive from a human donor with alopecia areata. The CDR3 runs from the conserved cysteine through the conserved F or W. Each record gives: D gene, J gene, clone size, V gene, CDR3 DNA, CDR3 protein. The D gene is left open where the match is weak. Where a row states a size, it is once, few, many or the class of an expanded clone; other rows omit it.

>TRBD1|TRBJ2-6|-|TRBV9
TGTGCCAGCAGCGCAGGGGGAACAGGACTCTCTGGGGCCAACGTCCTGACTTTC
CASSAGGTGLSGANVLTF
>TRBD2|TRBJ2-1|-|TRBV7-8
TGTGCCAGCAGCTTAGGGAAAGCGGGGGATCGGGTTGAGCAGTTCTTC
CASSLGKAGDRVEQFF
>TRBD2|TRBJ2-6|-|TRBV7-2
TGTGCCAGCAGCTTGACTAGCGGGACTGGGGCCAACGTCCTGACTTTC
CASSLTSGTGANVLTF
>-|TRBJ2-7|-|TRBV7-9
TGTGCCAGCAGCCCCCTTACCGCCTACGAGCAGTACTTC
CASSPLTAYEQYF
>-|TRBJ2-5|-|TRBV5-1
TGCGCCAGCAGCCCGCCCTTGACAGACCAAGAGACCCAGTACTTC
CASSPPLTDQETQYF
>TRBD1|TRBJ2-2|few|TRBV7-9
TGTGCCAGCAGCTTCGGGACAGGGCTCACCGGGGAGCTGTTTTTT
CASSFGTGLTGELFF
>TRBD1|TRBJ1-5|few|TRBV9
TGTGCCTCCGGGACAGGGGTCAATCAGCCCCAGCATTTT
CASGTGVNQPQHF
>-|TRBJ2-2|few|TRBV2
TGTGCCAGCAGAGCGGACACCGGGGAGCTGTTTTTT
CASRADTGELFF
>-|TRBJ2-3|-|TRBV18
TGTGCCAGCTCACCAACCGATACGCAGTATTTT
CASSPTDTQYF
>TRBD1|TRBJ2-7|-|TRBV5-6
TGTGCCAGCAGCTCCCCCAGACAGGGAAGGTACGAGCAGTACTTC
CASSSPRQGRYEQYF
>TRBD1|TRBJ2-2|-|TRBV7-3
TGTGCCAGCAGCTTACAGGGGGCCGGAACCGGGGAGCTGTTTTTT
CASSLQGAGTGELFF
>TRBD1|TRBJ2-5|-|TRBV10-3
TGTGCCATCAGGGACGGGACAGGGGAAGAGACCCAGTACTTC
CAIRDGTGEETQYF
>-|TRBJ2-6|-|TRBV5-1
TGCGCCAGCAGAACAGTGAGCTCTGGGGCCAACGTCCTGACTTTC
CASRTVSSGANVLTF
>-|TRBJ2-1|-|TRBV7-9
TGTGCCAGCAGCCGGGACCTTTCCTACAATGAGCAGTTCTTC
CASSRDLSYNEQFF
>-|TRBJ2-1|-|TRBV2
TGTGCCAGCAAGACAGGACAAGGTGAGCAGTTCTTC
CASKTGQGEQFF
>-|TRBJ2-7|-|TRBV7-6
TGTGCCAGCAGCTTGGACGCTTCGGGGTCAAGGCAGTACTTC
CASSLDASGSRQYF
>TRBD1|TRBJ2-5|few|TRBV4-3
TGCGCCAGCAGCCAAGTCTACAGGGGGAGTGAGACCCAGTACTTC
CASSQVYRGSETQYF
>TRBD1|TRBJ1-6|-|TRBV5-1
TGCGCCAGCAGCTGGACTGCCCAGGGGGACAATTCACCCCTCCACTTT
CASSWTAQGDNSPLHF
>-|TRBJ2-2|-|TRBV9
TGTGCCAGCACGAGCGGACAGAACACCGGGGAGCTGTTTTTT
CASTSGQNTGELFF
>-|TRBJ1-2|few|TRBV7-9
TGTGCCAGCAGCTTTAATCCCATTCGCGCCTATGGCTACACCTTC
CASSFNPIRAYGYTF
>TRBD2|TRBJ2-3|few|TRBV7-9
TGTGCCAGCAGCAGATATAGCGGGATTTACTCAGATACGCAGTATTTT
CASSRYSGIYSDTQYF
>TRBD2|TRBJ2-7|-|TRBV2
TGTGCCAGCAGTGAGGGGCTAGCGGGGGAGCAGTACTTC
CASSEGLAGEQYF
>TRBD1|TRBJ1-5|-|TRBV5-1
TGCGCCAGCAGCTTGGCCGACAGGGAGACTCAGCCCCAGCATTTT
CASSLADRETQPQHF
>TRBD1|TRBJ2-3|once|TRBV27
TGTGCCAGCAGTCCCGACAGGGCCACAGATACGCAGTATTTT
CASSPDRATDTQYF
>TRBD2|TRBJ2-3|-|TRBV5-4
TGTGCCAGCAGCTTAGTACTAGCGGGGGGGTGGAGCACAGATACGCAGTATTTT
CASSLVLAGGWSTDTQYF
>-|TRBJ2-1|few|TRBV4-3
TGCGCCAGCAGCCAAAAAGTTAGGATAAATGAGCAGTTCTTC
CASSQKVRINEQFF
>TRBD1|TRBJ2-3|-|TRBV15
TGTGCCACCAGCAGAGATAGGGGACAGGGGACAGATACGCAGTATTTT
CATSRDRGQGTDTQYF
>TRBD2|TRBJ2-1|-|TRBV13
TGTGCCAGCAGCACTCGGACTAGCGGGAGGGTGAGCTCCTACAATGAGCAGTTCTTC
CASSTRTSGRVSSYNEQFF
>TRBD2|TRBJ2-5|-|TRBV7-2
TGTGCCAGCAGCTTACGTGGCGGGAGAGGCGAGACCCAGTACTTC
CASSLRGGRGETQYF
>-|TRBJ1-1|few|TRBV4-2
TGTGCCAGCAGCCAAGGACAGAACACTGAAGCTTTCTTT
CASSQGQNTEAFF
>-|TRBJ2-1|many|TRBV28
TGTGCCAGCAGAATGGGTAGCGTCCGGACAAGTGAGCAGTTCTTC
CASRMGSVRTSEQFF
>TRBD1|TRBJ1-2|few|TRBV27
TGTGCCAGCAGGCCCACCGGACAGGGTCGAGGCTACACCTTC
CASRPTGQGRGYTF
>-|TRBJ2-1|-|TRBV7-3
TGTGCCAGCAGCTTAGCCGAATCCTACAATGAGCAGTTCTTC
CASSLAESYNEQFF
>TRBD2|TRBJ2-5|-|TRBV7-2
TGTGCCAGCAGCTTGGGACTAGCGGAGACCCAGTACTTC
CASSLGLAETQYF
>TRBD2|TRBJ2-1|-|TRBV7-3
TGTGCCAGCAGCTCGGGACTAGCGACGAACAATGAGCAGTTCTTC
CASSSGLATNNEQFF
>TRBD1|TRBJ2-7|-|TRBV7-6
TGTGCCAGCAGCTTAGTTATCGGACAGGTCGATCGGTACTTC
CASSLVIGQVDRYF
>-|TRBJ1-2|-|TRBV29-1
TGCAGCGTGGGCAGTACAGGCTACACCTTC
CSVGSTGYTF
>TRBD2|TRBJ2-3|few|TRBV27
TGTGCCAGCAGTCCGGCTAGCGGTTTCACAGATACGCAGTATTTT
CASSPASGFTDTQYF
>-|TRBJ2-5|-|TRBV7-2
TGTGCCAGCAGCCGGCGGGGCAGACAAGAGACCCAGTACTTC
CASSRRGRQETQYF
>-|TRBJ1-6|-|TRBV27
TGTGCCAGCAGTTCCCGACCTCAGGGGTTAGGCTCCTATAATTCACCCCTCCACTTT
CASSSRPQGLGSYNSPLHF
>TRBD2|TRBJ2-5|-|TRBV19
TGTGCCAGTAGGACTAGCGGGGTGGAGACCCAGTACTTC
CASRTSGVETQYF
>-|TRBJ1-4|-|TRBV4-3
TGCGCCAGCAGCCAAGATCGTGGGGAAAAACTGTTTTTT
CASSQDRGEKLFF
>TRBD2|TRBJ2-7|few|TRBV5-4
TGTGCCAGCAGCACCGGGACTAGCGGGGGCGAGCAGTACTTC
CASSTGTSGGEQYF
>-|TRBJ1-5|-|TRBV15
TGTGCCACCAGCAGAGATCCGAGGGTTCCTCAGCCCCAGCATTTT
CATSRDPRVPQPQHF
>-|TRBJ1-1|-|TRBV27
TGTGCCAGCAGTTTATTTTTGCAGCCGAACACTGAAGCTTTCTTT
CASSLFLQPNTEAFF
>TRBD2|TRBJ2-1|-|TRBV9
TGTGCCAGCAGCCCCCATAGCGGGAGACTCGACAATGAGCAGTTCTTC
CASSPHSGRLDNEQFF
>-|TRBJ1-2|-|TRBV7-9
TGTGCCAGCAGCTTGGGGGGCGGTGGTGGCTACACCTTC
CASSLGGGGGYTF
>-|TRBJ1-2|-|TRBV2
TGTGCCAGCAGTCTCACGGGACGGAGTATTTATGGCTACACCTTC
CASSLTGRSIYGYTF
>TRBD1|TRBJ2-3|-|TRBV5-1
TGCGCCAGCAGCAGAGGGACAGACGACACAGATACGCAGTATTTT
CASSRGTDDTDTQYF